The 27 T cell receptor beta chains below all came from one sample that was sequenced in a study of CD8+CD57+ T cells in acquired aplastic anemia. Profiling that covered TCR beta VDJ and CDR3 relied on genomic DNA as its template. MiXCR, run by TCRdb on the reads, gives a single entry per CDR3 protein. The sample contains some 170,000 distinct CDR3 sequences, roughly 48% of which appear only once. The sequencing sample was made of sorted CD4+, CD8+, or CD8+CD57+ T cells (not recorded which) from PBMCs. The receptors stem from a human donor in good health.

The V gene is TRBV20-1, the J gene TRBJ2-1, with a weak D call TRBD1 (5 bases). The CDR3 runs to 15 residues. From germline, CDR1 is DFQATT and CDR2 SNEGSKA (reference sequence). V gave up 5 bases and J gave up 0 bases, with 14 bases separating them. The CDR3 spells CSADGQKSSYNEQFF. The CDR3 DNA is TGCAGTGCTGACGGACAAAAGAGCTCCTACAATGAGCAGTTCTTC.

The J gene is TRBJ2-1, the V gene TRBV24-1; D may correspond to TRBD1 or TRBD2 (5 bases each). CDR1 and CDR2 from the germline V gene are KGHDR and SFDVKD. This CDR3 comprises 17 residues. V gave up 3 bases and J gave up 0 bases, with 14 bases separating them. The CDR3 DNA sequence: TGTGCCACCAGTGATATCGGGGACGCGAGCTCCTACAATGAGCAGTTCTTC. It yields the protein CATSDIGDASSYNEQFF.

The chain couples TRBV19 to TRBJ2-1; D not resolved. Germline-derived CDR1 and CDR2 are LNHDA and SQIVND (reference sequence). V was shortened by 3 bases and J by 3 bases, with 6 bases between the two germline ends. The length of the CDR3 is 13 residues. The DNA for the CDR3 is TGTGCCAGTAGTATCCTGGGCTACAATGAGCAGTTCTTC. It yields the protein CASSILGYNEQFF.

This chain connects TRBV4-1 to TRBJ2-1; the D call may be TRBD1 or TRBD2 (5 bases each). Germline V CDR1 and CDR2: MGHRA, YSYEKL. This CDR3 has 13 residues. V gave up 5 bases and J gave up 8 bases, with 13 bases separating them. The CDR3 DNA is TGCGCCAGCAGCACCCCGGGGCGGGATGAGCAGTTCTTC. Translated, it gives CASSTPGRDEQFF.

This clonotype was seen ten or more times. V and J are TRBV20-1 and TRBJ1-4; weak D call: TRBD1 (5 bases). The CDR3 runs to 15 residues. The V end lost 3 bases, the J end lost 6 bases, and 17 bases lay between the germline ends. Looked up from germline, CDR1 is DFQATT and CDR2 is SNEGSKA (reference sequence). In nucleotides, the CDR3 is TGCAGTGCTAGGCTTACCGGGACCGTGGATGAAAAACTGTTTTTT. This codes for CSARLTGTVDEKLFF.

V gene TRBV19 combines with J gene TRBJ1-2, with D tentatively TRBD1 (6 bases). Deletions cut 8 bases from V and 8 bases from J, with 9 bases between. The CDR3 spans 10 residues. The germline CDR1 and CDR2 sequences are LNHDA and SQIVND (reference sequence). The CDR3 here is CASYREGYTF. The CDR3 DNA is TGTGCCAGTTACAGGGAGGGCTACACCTTC.

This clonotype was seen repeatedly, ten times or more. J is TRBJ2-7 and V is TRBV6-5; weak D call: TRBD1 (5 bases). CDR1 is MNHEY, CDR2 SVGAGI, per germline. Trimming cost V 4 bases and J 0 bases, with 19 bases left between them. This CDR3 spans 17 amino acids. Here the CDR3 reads CASSLNAGIPGSYEQYF. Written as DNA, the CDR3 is TGTGCCAGCAGTTTGAACGCAGGGATCCCCGGCTCCTACGAGCAGTACTTC.

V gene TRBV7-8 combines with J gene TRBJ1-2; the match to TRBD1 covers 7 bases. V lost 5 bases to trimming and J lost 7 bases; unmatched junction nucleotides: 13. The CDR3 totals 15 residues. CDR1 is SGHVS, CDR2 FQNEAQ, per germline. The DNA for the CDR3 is TGTGCCAGCAGCAGAAAGACAGGGAAGGATGGTGGCTACACCTTC. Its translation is CASSRKTGKDGGYTF.

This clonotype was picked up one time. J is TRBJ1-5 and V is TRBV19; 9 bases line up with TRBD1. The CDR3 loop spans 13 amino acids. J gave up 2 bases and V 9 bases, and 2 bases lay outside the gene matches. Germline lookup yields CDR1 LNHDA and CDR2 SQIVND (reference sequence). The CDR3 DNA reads TGTGCCAGCCGACAGGGGGGCAATCAGCCCCAGCATTTT. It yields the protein CASRQGGNQPQHF.

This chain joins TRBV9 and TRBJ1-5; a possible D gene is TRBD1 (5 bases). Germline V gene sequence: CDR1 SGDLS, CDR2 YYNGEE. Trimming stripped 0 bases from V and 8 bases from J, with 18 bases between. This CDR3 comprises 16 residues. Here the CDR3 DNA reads TGTGCCAGCAGCGTAGGGGGTGGGGGGGGTACGGAGCCCCAGCATTTT. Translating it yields CASSVGGGGGTEPQHF.

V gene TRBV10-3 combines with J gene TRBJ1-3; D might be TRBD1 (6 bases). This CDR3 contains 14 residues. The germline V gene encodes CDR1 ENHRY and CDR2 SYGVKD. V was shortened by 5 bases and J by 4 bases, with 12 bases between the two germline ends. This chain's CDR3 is CAISYKQGGNTIYF. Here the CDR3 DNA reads TGTGCCATCAGTTATAAACAGGGCGGAAACACCATATATTTT.

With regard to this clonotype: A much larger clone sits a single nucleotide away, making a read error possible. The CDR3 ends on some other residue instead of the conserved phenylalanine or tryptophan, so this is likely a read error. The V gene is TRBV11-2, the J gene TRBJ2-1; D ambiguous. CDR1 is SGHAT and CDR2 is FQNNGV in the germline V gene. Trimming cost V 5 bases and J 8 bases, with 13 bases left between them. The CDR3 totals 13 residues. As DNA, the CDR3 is TGTGCCAGCAGCCGGTTGTCCAACCATGAGCAGTTCCTC. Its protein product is CASSRLSNHEQFL.

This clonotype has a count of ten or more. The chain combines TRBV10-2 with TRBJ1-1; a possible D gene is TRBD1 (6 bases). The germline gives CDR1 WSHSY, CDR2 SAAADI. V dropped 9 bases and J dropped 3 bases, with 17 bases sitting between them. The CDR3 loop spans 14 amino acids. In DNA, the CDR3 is TGCGCCAGTGCCGGCAGGGGACCGCACACTGAAGCTTTCTTT. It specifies CASAGRGPHTEAFF.

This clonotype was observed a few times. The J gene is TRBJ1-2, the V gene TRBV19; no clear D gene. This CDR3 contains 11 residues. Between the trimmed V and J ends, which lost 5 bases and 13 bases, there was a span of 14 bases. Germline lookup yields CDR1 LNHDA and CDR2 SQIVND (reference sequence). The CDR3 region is CASSWSADFTF. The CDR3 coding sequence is TGTGCCAGTAGTTGGAGCGCGGATTTCACCTTC.

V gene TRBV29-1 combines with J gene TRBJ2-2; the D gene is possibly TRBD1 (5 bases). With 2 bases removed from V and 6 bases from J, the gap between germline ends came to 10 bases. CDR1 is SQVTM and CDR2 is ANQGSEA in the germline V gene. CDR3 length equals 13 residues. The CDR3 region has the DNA TGCAGCGTTGAAATAGGGGCGGCCGGGGAGCTGTTTTTT. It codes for CSVEIGAAGELFF.

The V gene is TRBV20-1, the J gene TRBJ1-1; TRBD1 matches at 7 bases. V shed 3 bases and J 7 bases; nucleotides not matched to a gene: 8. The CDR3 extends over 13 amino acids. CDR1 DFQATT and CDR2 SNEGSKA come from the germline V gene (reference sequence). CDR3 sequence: CSASSRDRHEAFF. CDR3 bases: TGCAGTGCTAGTTCCCGGGACAGACATGAAGCTTTCTTT.

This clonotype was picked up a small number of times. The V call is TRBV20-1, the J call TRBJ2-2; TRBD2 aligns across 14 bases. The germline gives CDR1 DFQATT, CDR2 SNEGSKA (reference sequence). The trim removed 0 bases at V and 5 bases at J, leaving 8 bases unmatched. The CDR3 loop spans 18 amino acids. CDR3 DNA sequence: TGCAGTGCTAGAGATCAGACTAGCGGGGGGGCCTTAACCGGGGAGCTGTTTTTT. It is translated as CSARDQTSGGALTGELFF.

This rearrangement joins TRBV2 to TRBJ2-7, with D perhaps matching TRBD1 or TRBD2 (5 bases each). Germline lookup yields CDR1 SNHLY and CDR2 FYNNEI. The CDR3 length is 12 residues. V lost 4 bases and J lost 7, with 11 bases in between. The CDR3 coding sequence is TGTGCCAGCAGTGGACAGACGGGAGAGCAGTACTTC. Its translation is CASSGQTGEQYF.

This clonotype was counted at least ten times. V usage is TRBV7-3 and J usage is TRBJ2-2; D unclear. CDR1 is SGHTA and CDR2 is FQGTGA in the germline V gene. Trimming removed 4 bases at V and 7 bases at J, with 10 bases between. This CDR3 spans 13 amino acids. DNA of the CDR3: TGTGCCAGCAGCTCCCCTCTGAGCGGGGAGCTGTTTTTT. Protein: CASSSPLSGELFF.

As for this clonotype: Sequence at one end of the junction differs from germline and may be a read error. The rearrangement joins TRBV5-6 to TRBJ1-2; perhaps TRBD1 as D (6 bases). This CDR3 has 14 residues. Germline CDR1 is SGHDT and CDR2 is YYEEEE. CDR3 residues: CVSSFTMGASGYTF. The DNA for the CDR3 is TGTGTCAGCAGCTTTACCATGGGGGCCTCTGGCTACACCTTC.

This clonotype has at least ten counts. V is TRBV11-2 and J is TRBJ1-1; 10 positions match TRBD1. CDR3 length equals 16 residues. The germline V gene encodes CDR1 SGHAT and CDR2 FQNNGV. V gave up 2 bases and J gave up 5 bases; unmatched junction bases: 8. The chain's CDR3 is CASSLQRTGGGTEAFF. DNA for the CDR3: TGTGCCAGCAGCTTACAACGGACAGGGGGTGGTACTGAAGCTTTCTTT.

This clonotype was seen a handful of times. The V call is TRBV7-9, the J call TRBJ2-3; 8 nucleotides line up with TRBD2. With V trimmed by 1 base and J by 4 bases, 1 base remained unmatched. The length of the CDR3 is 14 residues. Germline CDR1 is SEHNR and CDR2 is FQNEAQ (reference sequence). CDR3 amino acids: CASSLGGGPDTQYF. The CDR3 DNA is TGTGCCAGCAGCTTAGGCGGGGGGCCAGATACGCAGTATTTT.

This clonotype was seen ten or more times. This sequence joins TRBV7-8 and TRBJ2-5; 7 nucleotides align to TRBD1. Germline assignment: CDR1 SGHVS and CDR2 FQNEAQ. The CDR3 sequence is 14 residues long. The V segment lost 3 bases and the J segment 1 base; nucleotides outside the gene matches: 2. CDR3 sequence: CASSFRTGQETQYF. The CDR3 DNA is TGTGCCAGCAGCTTTAGGACAGGCCAAGAGACCCAGTACTTC. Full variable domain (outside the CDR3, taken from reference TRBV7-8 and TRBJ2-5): GAGVSQSPRYKVAKRGQDVALRCDPISGHVSLFWYQQALGQGPEFLTYFQNEAQLDKSGLPSDRFFAERPEGSVSTLKIQRTQQEDSAVYLCASSFRTGQETQYFGPGTRLLVL.

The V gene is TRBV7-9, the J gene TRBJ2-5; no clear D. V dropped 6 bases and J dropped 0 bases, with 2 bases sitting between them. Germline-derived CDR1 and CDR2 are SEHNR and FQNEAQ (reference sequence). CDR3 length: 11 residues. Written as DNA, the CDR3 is TGTGCCAGCAGACACCAAGAGACCCAGTACTTC. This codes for CASRHQETQYF.

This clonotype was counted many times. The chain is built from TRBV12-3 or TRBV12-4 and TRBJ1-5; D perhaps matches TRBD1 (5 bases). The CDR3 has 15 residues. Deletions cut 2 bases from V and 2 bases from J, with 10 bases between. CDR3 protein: CASSLRRDGNQPQHF. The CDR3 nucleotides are TGTGCCAGCAGTTTACGCAGGGATGGCAATCAGCCCCAGCATTTT.

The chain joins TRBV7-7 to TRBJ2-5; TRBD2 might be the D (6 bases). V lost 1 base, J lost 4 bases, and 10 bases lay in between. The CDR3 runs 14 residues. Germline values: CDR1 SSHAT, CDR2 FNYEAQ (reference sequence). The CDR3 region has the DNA TGTGCCAGCAGCTTAGGCGGGACGGCAGAGACCCAGTACTTC. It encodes CASSLGGTAETQYF.

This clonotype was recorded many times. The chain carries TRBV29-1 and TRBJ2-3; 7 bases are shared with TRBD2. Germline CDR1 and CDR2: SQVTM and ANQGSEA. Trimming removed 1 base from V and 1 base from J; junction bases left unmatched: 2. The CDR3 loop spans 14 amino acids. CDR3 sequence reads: CSVEVAGGTDTQYF. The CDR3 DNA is TGCAGCGTTGAAGTGGCGGGGGGCACAGATACGCAGTATTTT.